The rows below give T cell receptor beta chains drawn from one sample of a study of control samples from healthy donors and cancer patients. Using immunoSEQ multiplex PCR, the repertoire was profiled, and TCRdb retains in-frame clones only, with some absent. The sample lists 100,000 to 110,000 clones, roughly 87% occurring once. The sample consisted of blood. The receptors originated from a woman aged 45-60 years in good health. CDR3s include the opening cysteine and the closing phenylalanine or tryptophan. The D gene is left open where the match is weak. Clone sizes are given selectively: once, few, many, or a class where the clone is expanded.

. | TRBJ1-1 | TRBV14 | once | TGTGCCAGCAGCCCCGTGGGGACTCTTAACACTGAAGCTTTCTTT | CASSPVGTLNTEAFF
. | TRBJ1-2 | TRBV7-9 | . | TGTGCCAGCGGAACCGCGGGACTCCTCTATGGCTACACCTTC | CASGTAGLLYGYTF
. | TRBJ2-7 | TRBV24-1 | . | TGTGCCACCAACTCTAACAGCGGGCAGTACTTC | CATNSNSGQYF
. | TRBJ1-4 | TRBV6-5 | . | TGTGCCAGCAGTCGCTTTGATGGGGAAAAACTGTTTTTT | CASSRFDGEKLFF
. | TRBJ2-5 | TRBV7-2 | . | TGTGCCAGCAGCTTAGTTCAATTAGAGGACCTCGCCCTTCAAGAGACCCAGTACTTC | CASSLVQLEDLALQETQYF
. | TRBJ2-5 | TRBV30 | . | TGTGCCTGGATATTCGGGGAGACCCAGTACTTC | CAWIFGETQYF
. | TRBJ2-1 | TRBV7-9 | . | TGTGCCAGCAGCTTTTCGTCTCATTGGGATGAGCAGTTCTTC | CASSFSSHWDEQFF
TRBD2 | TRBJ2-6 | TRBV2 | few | TGTGCCAGCCGCGGACTAGCGGGAGGCCGGAGACGTTCTGGGGCCAACGTCCTGACTTTC | CASRGLAGGRRRSGANVLTF
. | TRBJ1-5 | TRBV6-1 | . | TGTGCCAGCAGTGAAGCCTTCAGGGACGGTAGCAATCAGCCCCAGCATTTT | CASSEAFRDGSNQPQHF
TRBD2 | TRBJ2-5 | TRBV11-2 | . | TGTGCCAGTGAGCCAGGTGTTTGGGGAGCGGGAGCGGAGACCCAGTACTTC | CASEPGVWGAGAETQYF
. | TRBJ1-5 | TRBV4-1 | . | TGCGCCAGCAGCCAAACACAGGGAAGTCGCCAGCCCCAGCATTTT | CASSQTQGSRQPQHF
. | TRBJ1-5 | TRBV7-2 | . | TGTGCCAGCAGCCGCAGCACCGATAGCAATCAGCCCCAGCATTTT | CASSRSTDSNQPQHF
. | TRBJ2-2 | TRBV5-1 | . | TGCGCCAGCAGTAATCGACTAGTCAACACCGGGGAGCTGTTTTTT | CASSNRLVNTGELFF
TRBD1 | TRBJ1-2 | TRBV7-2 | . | TGTGCCAGCAGCTTAGCACAGGGGGCTGGCTACACCTTC | CASSLAQGAGYTF
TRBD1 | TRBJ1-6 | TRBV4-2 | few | TGTGCCAGCAGCCTTGGACAGGGGAGGACCTATAATTCACCCCTCCACTTT | CASSLGQGRTYNSPLHF
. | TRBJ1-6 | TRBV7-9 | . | TGTGCCAGCAGCTCCTGGAGGGGGGATTCACCCCTCCACTTT | CASSSWRGDSPLHF
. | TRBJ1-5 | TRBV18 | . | TGTGCCAGCTCACCCTCAGGGCGAGGGGGACATCAGCCCCAGCATTTT | CASSPSGRGGHQPQHF
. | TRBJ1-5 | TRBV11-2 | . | TGTGCCAGCAGCCGTGGACTTCCGCCCGATCAGCCCCAGCATTTT | CASSRGLPPDQPQHF
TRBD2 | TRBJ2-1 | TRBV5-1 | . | TGCGCCAGCAGCTTGGGGACTAGCGCTAATGAGCAGTTCTTC | CASSLGTSANEQFF
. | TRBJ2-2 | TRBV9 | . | TGTGCCAGCAGATTCGGGTGGAACACCGGGGAGCTGTTTTTT | CASRFGWNTGELFF
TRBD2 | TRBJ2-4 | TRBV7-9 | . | TGTGCCAGCAGCCCACCCCGGGGGGGGAGTCGTTCATCCAAAAACATTCAGTACTTC | CASSPPRGGSRSSKNIQYF
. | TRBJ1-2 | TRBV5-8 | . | TGTGCCAGCCGGGGCGTATCCTTTTTGGGCTACACCTTC | CASRGVSFLGYTF
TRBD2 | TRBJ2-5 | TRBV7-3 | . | TGTGCCAGCAGCTTAACTAGCGGGGTGGCAGAGACCCAGTACTTC | CASSLTSGVAETQYF
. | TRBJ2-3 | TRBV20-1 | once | TGCAGTGCTAGTGGGACGAACACAGATACGCAGTATTTT | CSASGTNTDTQYF
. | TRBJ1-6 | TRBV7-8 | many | TGTGCCAGCAGCTTAGGGGGCGCGGGAAATTCACCCCTCCACTTT | CASSLGGAGNSPLHF
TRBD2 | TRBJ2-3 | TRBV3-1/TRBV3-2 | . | TGTGCCAGCAGCGCAAGACTAGCGGGGGGTCCAGATACGCAGTATTTT | CASSARLAGGPDTQYF
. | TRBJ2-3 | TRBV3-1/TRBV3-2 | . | TGTGCCAGCAGCCACAGGGGAGATACGCAGTATTTT | CASSHRGDTQYF
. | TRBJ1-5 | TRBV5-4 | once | TGTGCCAGCAGCCTTACAGGAGCGCTCAATCAGCCCCAGCATTTT | CASSLTGALNQPQHF
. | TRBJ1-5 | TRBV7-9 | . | TGTGCCAGCAGCTTAGCGGGGGCTCAGCCCCAGCATTTT | CASSLAGAQPQHF
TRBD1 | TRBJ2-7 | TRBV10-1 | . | TGCGCCAGCAGCACTACCGGGACAGGGTCCTACGAGCAGTACTTC | CASSTTGTGSYEQYF
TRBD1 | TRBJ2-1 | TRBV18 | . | TGTGCCAGCTCACCGGGGACAGCAGAATACAATGAGCAGTTCTTC | CASSPGTAEYNEQFF
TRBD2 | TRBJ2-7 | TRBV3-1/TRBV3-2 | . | TGTGCCAGCAGCCGCGGACTAGCGGGCGATTACTACGAGCAGTACTTC | CASSRGLAGDYYEQYF
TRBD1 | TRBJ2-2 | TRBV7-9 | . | TGTGCCAGCACCCTACCGCGGACAGGGGACACCGGGGAGCTGTTTTTT | CASTLPRTGDTGELFF
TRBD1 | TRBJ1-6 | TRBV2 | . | TGTGCCAGCAGAGTCCAGGGGGAAGGCTCACCCCTCCACTTT | CASRVQGEGSPLHF
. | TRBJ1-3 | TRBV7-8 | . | TGTGCCAGCAGCTTAGCGGGCAGGGCCTCTGGAAACACCATATATTTT | CASSLAGRASGNTIYF
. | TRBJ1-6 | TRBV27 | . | TGTGCCAGCAGTCCGGACTGGAGGGGATCACCCCTCCACTTT | CASSPDWRGSPLHF
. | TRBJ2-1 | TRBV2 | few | TGTGCCACCGGGGGACCGGGACCCATCTACAATGAGCAGTTCTTC | CATGGPGPIYNEQFF
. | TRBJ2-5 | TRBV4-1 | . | TGCGCCAGCAGCCAAATCTTCGCCGTGGTGGGGGGAGAGACCCAGTACTTC | CASSQIFAVVGGETQYF
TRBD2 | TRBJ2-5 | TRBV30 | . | TGTGCCTGGAGTGTACCGAACTTAGCGGGGGGTGTAGGAGAGACCCAGTACTTC | CAWSVPNLAGGVGETQYF
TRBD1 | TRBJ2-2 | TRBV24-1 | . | TGTGCCACCAGGGGACAGGAGAACACCGGGGAGCTGTTTTTT | CATRGQENTGELFF
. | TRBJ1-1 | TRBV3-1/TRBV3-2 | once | TGTGCCAGCAGCCAAGATGTACATATGAACACTGAAGCTTTCTTT | CASSQDVHMNTEAFF
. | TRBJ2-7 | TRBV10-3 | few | TGTGCCATCAGTGTCGACGAGGGGGGGGCCTACGAGCAGTACTTC | CAISVDEGGAYEQYF
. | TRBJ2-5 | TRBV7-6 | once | TGTGCCAGCAGCTTAGTAGCCTTTGTGGGCCAAGAGACCCAGTACTTC | CASSLVAFVGQETQYF
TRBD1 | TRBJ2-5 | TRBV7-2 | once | TGTGCCAGCAGCTCCGCCCCTCGGGACAGTCAAGAGACCCAGTACTTC | CASSSAPRDSQETQYF
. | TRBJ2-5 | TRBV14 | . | TGTGCCAGCAGCCGTCACACTCAGGGGTTCCAAGAGACCCAGTACTTC | CASSRHTQGFQETQYF